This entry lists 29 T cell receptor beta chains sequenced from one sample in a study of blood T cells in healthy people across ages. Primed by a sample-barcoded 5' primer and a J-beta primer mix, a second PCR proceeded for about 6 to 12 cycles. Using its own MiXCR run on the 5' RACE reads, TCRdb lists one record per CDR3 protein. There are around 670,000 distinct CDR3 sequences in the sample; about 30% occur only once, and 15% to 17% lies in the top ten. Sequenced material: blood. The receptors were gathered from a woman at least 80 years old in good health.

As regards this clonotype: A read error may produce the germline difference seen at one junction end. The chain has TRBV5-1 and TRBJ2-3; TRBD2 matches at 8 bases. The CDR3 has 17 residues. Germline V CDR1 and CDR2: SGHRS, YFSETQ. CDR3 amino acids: CTSSLVLRGASTDTQYF. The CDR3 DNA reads TGCACCAGCAGCTTGGTACTGCGGGGGGCGAGCACAGATACGCAGTATTTT.

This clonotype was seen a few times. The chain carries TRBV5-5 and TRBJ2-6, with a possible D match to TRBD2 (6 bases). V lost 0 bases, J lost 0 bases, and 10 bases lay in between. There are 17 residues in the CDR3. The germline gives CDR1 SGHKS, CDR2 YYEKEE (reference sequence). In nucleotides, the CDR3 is TGTGCCAGCAGCTTGGGGGGAGCGGGCTCTGGGGCCAACGTCCTGACTTTC. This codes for CASSLGGAGSGANVLTF.

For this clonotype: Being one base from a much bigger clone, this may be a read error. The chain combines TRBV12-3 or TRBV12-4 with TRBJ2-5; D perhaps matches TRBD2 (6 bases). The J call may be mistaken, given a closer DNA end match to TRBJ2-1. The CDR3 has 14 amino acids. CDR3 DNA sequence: TGTGCCAGCAGGGCCGGGACTTACCAAGAGACCCAGTTCTTC. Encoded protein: CASRAGTYQETQFF.

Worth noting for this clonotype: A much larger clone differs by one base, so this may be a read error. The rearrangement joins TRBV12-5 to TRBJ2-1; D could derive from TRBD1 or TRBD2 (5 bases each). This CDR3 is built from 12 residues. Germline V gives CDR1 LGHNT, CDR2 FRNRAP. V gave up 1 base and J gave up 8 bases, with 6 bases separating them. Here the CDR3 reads CASGLGGYEQFF. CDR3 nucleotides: TGTGCTAGTGGTTTGGGGGGGTATGAGCAGTTCTTC. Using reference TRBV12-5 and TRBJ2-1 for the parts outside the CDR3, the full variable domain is DARVTQTPRHKVTEMGQEVTMRCQPILGHNTVFWYRQTMMQGLELLAYFRNRAPLDDSGMPKDRFSAEMPDATLATLKIQPSEPRDSAVYFCASGLGGYEQFFGPGTRLTVL.

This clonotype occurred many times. CDR3 amino acids: CASSQQGQPQHF. CDR3 in DNA: TGTGCCAGCAGCCAACAGGGACAGCCCCAGCATTTT. The chain is built from TRBV3-1 and TRBJ1-5; D might be TRBD1 (5 bases). This CDR3 has 12 residues. V lost 2 bases and J 7 bases, leaving 6 bases between the germline ends. Germline V gene data show CDR1 as LGHDT and CDR2 as YNNKEL (reference sequence).

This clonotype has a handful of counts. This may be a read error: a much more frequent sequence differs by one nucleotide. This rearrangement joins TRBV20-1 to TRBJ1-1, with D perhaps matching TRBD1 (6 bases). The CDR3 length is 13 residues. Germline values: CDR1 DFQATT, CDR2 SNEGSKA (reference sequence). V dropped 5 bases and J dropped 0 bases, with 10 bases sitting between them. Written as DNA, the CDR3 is TGCAGTGCTGGGGGCAGCTTGAACACTGAAGCTTTCTTT. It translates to CSAGGSLNTEAFF.

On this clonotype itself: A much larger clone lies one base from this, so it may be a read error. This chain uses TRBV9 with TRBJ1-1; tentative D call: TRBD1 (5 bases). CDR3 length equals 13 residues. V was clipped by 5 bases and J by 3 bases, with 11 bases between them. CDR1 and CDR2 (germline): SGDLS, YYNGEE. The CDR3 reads CASSEGGDTEAFF. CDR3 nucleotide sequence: TGTGCCAGCAGTGAAGGAGGGGACACTGAAGCTTTCTTT. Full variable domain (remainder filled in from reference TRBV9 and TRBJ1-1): DSGVTQTPKHLITATGQRVTLRCSPRSGDLSVYWYQQSLDQGLQFLIQYYNGEERAKGNILERFSAQQFPDLHSELNLSSLELGDSALYFCASSEGGDTEAFFGQGTRLTVV.

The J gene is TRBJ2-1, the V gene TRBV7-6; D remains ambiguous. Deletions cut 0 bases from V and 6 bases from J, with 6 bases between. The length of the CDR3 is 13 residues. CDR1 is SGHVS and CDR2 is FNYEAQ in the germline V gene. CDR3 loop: CASSLAPSNEQFF. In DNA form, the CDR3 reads TGTGCCAGCAGCTTAGCCCCCTCCAATGAGCAGTTCTTC.

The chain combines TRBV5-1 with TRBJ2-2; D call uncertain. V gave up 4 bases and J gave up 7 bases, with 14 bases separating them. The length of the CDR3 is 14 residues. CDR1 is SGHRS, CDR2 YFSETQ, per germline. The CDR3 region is CASSRGEKGGELFF. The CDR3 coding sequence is TGCGCCAGCAGCCGCGGAGAGAAAGGCGGGGAGCTGTTTTTT.

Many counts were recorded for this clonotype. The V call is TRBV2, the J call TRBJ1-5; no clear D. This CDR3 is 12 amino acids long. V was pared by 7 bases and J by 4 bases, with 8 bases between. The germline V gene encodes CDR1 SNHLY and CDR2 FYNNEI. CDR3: CASTSDNQPQHF. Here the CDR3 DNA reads TGTGCCAGCACCTCGGATAATCAGCCCCAGCATTTT.

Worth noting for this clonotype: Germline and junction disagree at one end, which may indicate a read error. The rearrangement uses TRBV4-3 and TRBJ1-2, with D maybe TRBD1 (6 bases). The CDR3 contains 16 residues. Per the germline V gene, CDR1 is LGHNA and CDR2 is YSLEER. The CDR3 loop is CASSQDLARGGYGFTF. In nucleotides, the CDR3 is TGCGCCAGCAGCCAAGATTTAGCCAGGGGAGGCTATGGCTTCACCTTC.

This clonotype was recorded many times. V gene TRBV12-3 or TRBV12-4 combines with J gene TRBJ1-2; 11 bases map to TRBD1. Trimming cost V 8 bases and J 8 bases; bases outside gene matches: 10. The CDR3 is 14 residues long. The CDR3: CASGRTGGQTGYTF. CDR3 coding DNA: TGTGCCAGCGGCCGGACAGGGGGCCAAACGGGCTACACCTTC.

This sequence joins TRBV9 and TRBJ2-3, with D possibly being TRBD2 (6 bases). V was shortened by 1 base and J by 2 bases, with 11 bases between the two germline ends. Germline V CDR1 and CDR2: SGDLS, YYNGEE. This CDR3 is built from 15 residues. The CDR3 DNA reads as TGTGCCAGCAGCGTAAGAGCGGGTAACACAGATACGCAGTATTTT. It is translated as CASSVRAGNTDTQYF.

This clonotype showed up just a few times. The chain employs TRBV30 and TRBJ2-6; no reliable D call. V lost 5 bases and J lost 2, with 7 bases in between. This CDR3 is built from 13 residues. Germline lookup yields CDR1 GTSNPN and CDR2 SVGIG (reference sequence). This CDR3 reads CAWAVAGANVLTF. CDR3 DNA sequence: TGTGCCTGGGCAGTAGCTGGGGCCAACGTCCTGACTTTC.

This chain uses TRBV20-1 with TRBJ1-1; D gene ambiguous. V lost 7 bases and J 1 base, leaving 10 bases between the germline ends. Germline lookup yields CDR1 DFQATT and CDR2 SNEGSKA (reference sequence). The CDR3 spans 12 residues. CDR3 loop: CSVARSNTEAFF. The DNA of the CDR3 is TGCAGTGTGGCCCGGTCGAACACTGAAGCTTTCTTT.

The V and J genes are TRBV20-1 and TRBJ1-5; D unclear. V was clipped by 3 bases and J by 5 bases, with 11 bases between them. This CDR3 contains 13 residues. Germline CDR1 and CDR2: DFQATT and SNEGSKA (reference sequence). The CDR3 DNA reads TGCAGTGCTAGCAGGAGGGAGGATCAGCCCCAGCATTTT. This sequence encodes CSASRREDQPQHF.

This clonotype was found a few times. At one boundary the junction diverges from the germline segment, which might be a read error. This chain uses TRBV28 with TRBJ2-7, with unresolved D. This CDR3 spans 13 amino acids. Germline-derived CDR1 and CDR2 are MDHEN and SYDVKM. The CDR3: CANSETRRYEQYF. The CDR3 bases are TGTGCCAACAGTGAGACGAGGCGTTACGAGCAGTACTTC.

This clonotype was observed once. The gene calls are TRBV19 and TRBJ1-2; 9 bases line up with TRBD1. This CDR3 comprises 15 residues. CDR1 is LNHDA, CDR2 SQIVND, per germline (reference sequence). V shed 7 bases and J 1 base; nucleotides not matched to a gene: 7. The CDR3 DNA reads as TGTGCCAGTACCCCCGGGACAGGGTATAACTATGGCTACACCTTC. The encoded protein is CASTPGTGYNYGYTF.

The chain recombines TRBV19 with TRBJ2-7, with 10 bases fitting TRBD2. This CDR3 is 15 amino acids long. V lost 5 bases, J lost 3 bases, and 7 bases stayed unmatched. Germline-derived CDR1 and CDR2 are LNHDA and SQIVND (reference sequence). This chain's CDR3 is CASSSPGTSVYEQYF. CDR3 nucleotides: TGTGCCAGTAGTTCTCCGGGGACTAGCGTCTACGAGCAGTACTTC.

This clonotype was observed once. The CDR3 here is CASSLEQGRRETQYF. DNA for the CDR3: TGTGCCAGCAGTTTGGAACAGGGTAGAAGGGAGACCCAGTACTTC. The gene calls are TRBV28 and TRBJ2-5; D is possibly TRBD1 (6 bases). The CDR3 is 15 amino acids. Looked up from germline, CDR1 is MDHEN and CDR2 is SYDVKM. With 3 bases removed from V and 5 bases from J, the gap between germline ends came to 16 bases.

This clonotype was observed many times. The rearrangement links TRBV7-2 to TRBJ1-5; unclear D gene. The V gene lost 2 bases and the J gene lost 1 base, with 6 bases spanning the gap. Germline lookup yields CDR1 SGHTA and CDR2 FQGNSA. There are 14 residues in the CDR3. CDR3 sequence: CASSLLDSNQPQHF. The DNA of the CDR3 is TGTGCCAGCAGCTTACTGGACAGCAATCAGCCCCAGCATTTT.

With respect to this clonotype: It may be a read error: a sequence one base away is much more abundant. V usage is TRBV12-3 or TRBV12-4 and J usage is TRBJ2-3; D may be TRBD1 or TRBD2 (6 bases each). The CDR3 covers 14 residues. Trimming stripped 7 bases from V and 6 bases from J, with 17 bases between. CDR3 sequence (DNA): TGTGCCAGCATTAGGTGGGGGGCAGGCGATACGCAGTATTTT. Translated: CASIRWGAGDTQYF.

Here the CDR3 reads CASSLGQGKDTEAFF. The CDR3 DNA reads as TGTGCCAGCAGCTTAGGACAGGGGAAAGACACTGAAGCTTTCTTT. The chain carries TRBV7-9 and TRBJ1-1; TRBD1 aligns across 8 bases. Germline assignment: CDR1 SEHNR and CDR2 FQNEAQ (reference sequence). The CDR3 extends over 15 amino acids. V shed 1 base, J shed 3 bases, and the junction held 4 bases outside the gene matches.

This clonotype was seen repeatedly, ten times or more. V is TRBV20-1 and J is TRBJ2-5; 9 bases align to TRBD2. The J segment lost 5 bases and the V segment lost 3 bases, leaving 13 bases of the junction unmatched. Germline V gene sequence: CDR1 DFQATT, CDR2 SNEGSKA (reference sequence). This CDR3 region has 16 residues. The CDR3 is CSASVAGAALGETQYF. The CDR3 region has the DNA TGCAGTGCTAGCGTAGCGGGGGCCGCCCTGGGGGAGACCCAGTACTTC.

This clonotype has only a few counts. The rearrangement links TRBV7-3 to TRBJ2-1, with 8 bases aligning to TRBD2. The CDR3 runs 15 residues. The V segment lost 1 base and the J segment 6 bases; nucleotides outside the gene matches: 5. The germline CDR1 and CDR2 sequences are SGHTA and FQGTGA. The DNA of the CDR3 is TGTGCCAGCAGCTTAAGTCTAGCGGGCCCCAATGAGCAGTTCTTC. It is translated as CASSLSLAGPNEQFF.

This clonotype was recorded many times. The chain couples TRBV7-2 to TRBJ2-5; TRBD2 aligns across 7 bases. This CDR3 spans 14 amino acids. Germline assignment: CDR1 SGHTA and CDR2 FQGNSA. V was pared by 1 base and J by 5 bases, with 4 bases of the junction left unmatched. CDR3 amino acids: CASSLGAGYETQYF. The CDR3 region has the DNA TGTGCCAGCAGCTTAGGAGCGGGGTATGAGACCCAGTACTTC.

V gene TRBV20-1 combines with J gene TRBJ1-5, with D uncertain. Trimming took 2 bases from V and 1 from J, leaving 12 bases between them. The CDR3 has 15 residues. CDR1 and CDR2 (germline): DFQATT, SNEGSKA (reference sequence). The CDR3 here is CSARKIGRSNQPQHF. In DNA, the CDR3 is TGCAGTGCTAGAAAGATAGGGAGGAGCAATCAGCCCCAGCATTTT.

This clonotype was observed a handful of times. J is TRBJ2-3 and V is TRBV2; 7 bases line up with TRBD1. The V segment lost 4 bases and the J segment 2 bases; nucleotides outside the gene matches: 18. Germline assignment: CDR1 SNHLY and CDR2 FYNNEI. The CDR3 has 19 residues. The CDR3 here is CASSVTTRTYRGDTDTQYF. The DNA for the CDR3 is TGTGCCAGCAGTGTAACGACCCGAACATACAGGGGAGACACAGATACGCAGTATTTT.

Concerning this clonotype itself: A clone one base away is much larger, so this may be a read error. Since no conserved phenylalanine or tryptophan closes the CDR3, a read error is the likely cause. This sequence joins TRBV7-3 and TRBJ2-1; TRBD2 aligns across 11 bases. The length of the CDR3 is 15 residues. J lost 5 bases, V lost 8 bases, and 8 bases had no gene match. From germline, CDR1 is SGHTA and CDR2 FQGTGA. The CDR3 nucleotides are TGTGCCAGCTGCCCTAGCGGGGGGCCCCACAATGAGCAGTTCCTC. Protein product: CASCPSGGPHNEQFL.